The 7 T cell receptor beta chains presented below share a single source sample, sequenced in a study of shared clonotypes between healthy human individuals. Measured with immunoSEQ multiplex PCR; TCRdb has only the in-frame clones, and not every one. The sample has 1,400,000 or so clones; around 98.5% are singletons. The specimen was naive CD4+ T cells sorted from blood. Subset reported: CD45RA+ positively selected. These TCRs come from a man aged 25-45 years in good health.

The V and J genes are TRBV29-1 and TRBJ2-5; D may be TRBD2 (7 bases). The CDR3 loop spans 14 amino acids. V was clipped by 3 bases and J by 2 bases, with 13 bases between them. In germline, CDR1 is SQVTM, CDR2 ANQGSEA. CDR3 bases: TGCAGCGTTGAGAGGGGGACTAATCAAGAGACCCAGTACTTC. Translation: CSVERGTNQETQYF.

The rearrangement links TRBV11-2 to TRBJ1-2; D perhaps matches TRBD1 (6 bases). CDR3 length: 13 residues. Germline V gene data show CDR1 as SGHAT and CDR2 as FQNNGV. V was cut by 5 bases and J by 3 bases, with 10 bases left in between. CDR3 protein: CASSIQGDYGYTF. The CDR3 coding sequence is TGTGCCAGCAGCATACAGGGAGACTATGGCTACACCTTC. Combining the CDR3 with reference TRBV11-2 and TRBJ1-2 gives the whole variable domain EAGVAQSPRYKIIEKRQSVAFWCNPISGHATLYWYQQILGQGPKLLIQFQNNGVVDDSQLPKDRFSAERLKGVDSTLKIQPAKLEDSAVYLCASSIQGDYGYTFGSGTRLTVV.

The rearrangement links TRBV7-9 to TRBJ2-5, with a possible D match to TRBD1 (6 bases). Germline-derived CDR1 and CDR2 are SEHNR and FQNEAQ (reference sequence). Trimming took 2 bases from V and 5 from J, leaving 15 bases between them. This CDR3 is built from 15 residues. The CDR3 region is CASSLWYGGGETQYF. In nucleotides, the CDR3 is TGTGCCAGCAGCTTATGGTATGGGGGCGGGGAGACCCAGTACTTC.

The chain links TRBV5-1 to TRBJ1-2; D uncertain. The V gene's germline CDR1 is SGHRS and CDR2 YFSETQ. Trimming removed 0 bases at V and 6 bases at J, with 12 bases between. There are 14 residues in the CDR3. CDR3 residues: CASSLAIGTHGYTF. Written as DNA, the CDR3 is TGCGCCAGCAGCTTGGCGATAGGTACTCATGGCTACACCTTC.

The chain couples TRBV4-1 to TRBJ2-7; TRBD2 is a possible D gene (6 bases). The germline V and J ends were trimmed by 1 base and 3 bases, with 13 bases remaining between them. Germline V gene data show CDR1 as MGHRA and CDR2 as YSYEKL. The CDR3 contains 15 residues. CDR3 residues: CASSQAGVSLYEQYF. The DNA for the CDR3 is TGCGCCAGCAGCCAAGCGGGAGTATCCCTCTACGAGCAGTACTTC.

V gene TRBV27 combines with J gene TRBJ2-3; 8 bases fit TRBD1. CDR1 MNHEY and CDR2 SMNVEV come from the germline V gene (reference sequence). There are 16 residues in the CDR3. Trimming at V came to 8 bases and at J to 2 bases, leaving 12 bases not matched to a gene. The CDR3, as DNA: TGTGCCAGCGCCCCTTTGGACAGGGTTGACACAGATACGCAGTATTTT. Translated: CASAPLDRVDTDTQYF.

The chain couples TRBV27 to TRBJ1-2, with 11 bases matching TRBD1. CDR1 is MNHEY and CDR2 is SMNVEV in the germline V gene (reference sequence). The CDR3 totals 15 residues. V lost 1 base and J lost 8; bases outside the gene matches: 6. CDR3 in DNA: TGTGCCAGCAGTTTATTGGACAGGGGGCGCGGGGGCTACACCTTC. Translation gives CASSLLDRGRGGYTF.